These 10 T cell receptor beta chains were all obtained from the same sample, sequenced in a study of T cell responses to AZD1222 COVID-19 vaccine. The method was immunoSEQ multiplex PCR; TCRdb's version includes in-frame clones alone and lacks a portion of them. The table records about 120,000 clones, roughly 85% of them present only once. The specimen comprised peripheral blood, sampled on day 0 of AZD1222 vaccination. These receptor sequences come from an adult in good health.

The V call is TRBV13, the J call TRBJ2-5; D is uncertain. Trimming left V 4 bases short and J 3 bases short, with 12 bases between. Per germline, CDR1 PRHDT and CDR2 FYEKMQ (reference sequence). CDR3 length equals 14 residues. CDR3 DNA sequence: TGTGCCAGCAGCTCCCCCAACAGCGAAGAGACCCAGTACTTC. It encodes CASSSPNSEETQYF.

The CDR3 DNA reads TGTGCCAGCAGTTCCCAACAAGCAGATACGCAGTATTTT. This encodes CASSSQQADTQYF. The J gene is TRBJ2-3, the V gene TRBV12-3 or TRBV12-4; D is unclear. With 4 bases removed from V and 4 bases from J, the gap between germline ends came to 9 bases. The CDR3 loop spans 13 amino acids.

The CDR3 DNA follows: TGTGCCAGCAGCTCCCCCCAAAAGAGCACAGATACGCAGTATTTT. Translating it yields CASSSPQKSTDTQYF. The chain carries TRBV27 and TRBJ2-3; D is unresolved. This CDR3 has 15 residues. CDR1 is MNHEY and CDR2 is SMNVEV in the germline V gene (reference sequence). Trimming cost V 6 bases and J 0 bases, with 13 bases left between them.

The rearrangement joins TRBV12-3 or TRBV12-4 to TRBJ1-1; no reliable D call. V lost 2 bases and J 0 bases, leaving 4 bases between the germline ends. This CDR3 has 13 residues. CDR3 coding DNA: TGTGCCAGCAGTTTAATCCTGAACACTGAAGCTTTCTTT. Residues: CASSLILNTEAFF.

This rearrangement joins TRBV6-5 to TRBJ2-7; weak D call: TRBD1 (6 bases). Germline CDR1 reads MNHEY; CDR2 reads SVGAGI. V shed 5 bases and J shed 6 bases, with 11 bases lying between them. CDR3 length equals 12 residues. The CDR3 here is CASSRTVGEQYF. In DNA form, the CDR3 reads TGTGCCAGCAGTCGGACAGTCGGCGAGCAGTACTTC.

This clone turned up a few times. The chain uses TRBV27 and TRBJ2-7, with D hard to call. Trimming pared 3 bases from V and 2 bases from J, leaving 14 bases between. CDR3 length: 15 residues. Looked up from germline, CDR1 is MNHEY and CDR2 is SMNVEV (reference sequence). In nucleotides, the CDR3 is TGTGCCAGCAGTTTTCCGGATGTGCCGACCTACGAGCAGTACTTC. This sequence encodes CASSFPDVPTYEQYF.

V and J are TRBV9 and TRBJ1-4, with TRBD1 matching over 8 bases. V shed 4 bases and J 10 bases; nucleotides not matched to a gene: 12. CDR3 length: 15 residues. The V gene's germline CDR1 is SGDLS and CDR2 YYNGEE. The DNA for the CDR3 is TGTGCCAGCAGCCCGACAGGGGTCGCGGGAGGAAAACTGTTTTTT. This gives the protein CASSPTGVAGGKLFF.

V is TRBV5-6 and J is TRBJ2-2; no firm D call. V lost 4 bases, J lost 4 bases, and 11 bases lay in between. Germline CDR1 SGHDT, CDR2 YYEEEE. The CDR3 has 14 amino acids. The CDR3 bases are TGTGCCAGCAGCCCCGGAACACCCACCGGGGAGCTGTTTTTT. Translating gives CASSPGTPTGELFF.

The chain employs TRBV5-4 and TRBJ2-1; a weak D match, TRBD2 (6 bases). V lost 0 bases and J 7 bases, leaving 14 bases between the germline ends. The CDR3 is 15 amino acids. Per germline, CDR1 SGHNT and CDR2 YYREEE (reference sequence). The DNA for the CDR3 is TGTGCCAGCAGCTTGGGGGGCGGGACCCGGAATGAGCAGTTCTTC. Translating gives CASSLGGGTRNEQFF.

The chain carries TRBV11-2 and TRBJ2-1; 8 bases map to TRBD1. The V gene end was trimmed by 5 bases and the J gene end by 9 bases; junction bases not matched to a gene: 9. Germline V gene lookup returns CDR1 SGHAT and CDR2 FQNNGV. This CDR3 is 14 amino acids long. The CDR3 nucleotides read TGTGCCAGCAGCCTACCCACAGGGGGAGGTGAGCAGTTCTTC. Protein: CASSLPTGGGEQFF.